A single sample is the source of the 24 T cell receptor delta chains below, sequenced in a study of gamma-delta T cells after stem cell transplantation. TCRdb reprocessed the RT-PCR reads through CATT. The sample consists of around 2,600 delta-chain clones, 3% to 4% of them appearing once. The sample consisted of gamma-delta T cells. Source of these receptors: a human donor. It is not recorded whose cells these are; they may come from a transplant donor.

With respect to this clone: A much more abundant neighbour one base away suggests this may be a read error. V gene TRDV2 combines with J gene TRDJ1; perhaps TRDD3 as D (6 bases). Germline CDR1 GEAIGNYY, CDR2 EKD. The V end lost 3 bases, the J end lost 0 bases, and 19 bases lay between the germline ends. CDR3 size: 17 residues. CDR3 residues: CACDALGTPKYTDKLIF. Written as DNA, the CDR3 is TGTGCCTGTGACGCTCTGGGGACCCCCAAGTACACCGATAAACTCATCTTT.

This clone is categorized as medium-sized. TCRdb shows a much larger clone's protein in place of this DNA's translation, and the two differ at residue 12, likely through a read error; the protein shown is translated from the DNA. This rearrangement joins TRDV2 to TRDJ1, with D unresolved. The CDR3 has 14 residues. Per germline, CDR1 GEAIGNYY and CDR2 EKD. The DNA for the CDR3 is TGTGCCTGTGACACCGTTACGAACACCGATAAACCCATCTTT. It is translated as CACDTVTNTDKPIF.

This rearrangement joins TRDV2 to TRDJ1; 12 bases match TRDD3. From germline, CDR1 is GEAIGNYY and CDR2 EKD. This CDR3 has 18 amino acids. The V gene end was trimmed by 1 base and the J gene end by 1 base; junction bases not matched to a gene: 9. The CDR3 region is CACDTVAGGYGSTDKLIF. DNA for the CDR3: TGTGCCTGTGACACTGTTGCTGGGGGATACGGGTCCACCGATAAACTCATCTTT.

This clone was picked up a small number of times. It may be a read error: a sequence one base away is much more abundant. The same CDR3 arises from other DNA sequences in this sample as well. The V call is TRDV2, the J call TRDJ1, with no clear D. From germline, CDR1 is GEAIGNYY and CDR2 EKD. There are 17 residues in the CDR3. V dropped 0 bases and J dropped 2 bases, with 18 bases sitting between them. CDR3 bases: TGTGCCTGTGACACCGTAGGCCAAAGTCGGTATACCGATAAACTCATCTTT. Translation: CACDTVGQSRYTDKLIF.

Points on this clone: A read error may be the cause here, since a much bigger clone is one base away. V usage is TRDV2 and J usage is TRDJ1, with 7 bases identical to TRDD3. The germline gives CDR1 GEAIGNYY, CDR2 EKD. The CDR3 covers 21 residues. The CDR3 DNA follows: TGTGCCTGTGACACCGTTTTTTCGAATAATAGGGGGATCCGAACTAACGATAAACTCACCTTT. It codes for CACDTVFSNNRGIRTNDKLTF.

With respect to this clone: A far larger clone is off by one base, so a read error is likely. Additional DNA sequences in this sample encode the identical CDR3. The V and J genes are TRDV2 and TRDJ1; 10 bases are shared with TRDD3. The CDR3 spans 16 residues. Looked up from germline, CDR1 is GEAIGNYY and CDR2 is EKD. CDR3 in DNA: TGTGCCTGCGACACGCTGGGGGATATCGTCGCCGATAAACTCATCTTT. It specifies CACDTLGDIVADKLIF.

This clone came up a few times. A much larger clone lies one base from this, so it may be a read error. The rearrangement joins TRDV2 to TRDJ1; TRDD1 agrees at 7 bases. Germline assignment: CDR1 GEAIGNYY and CDR2 EKD. The CDR3 length is 18 residues. CDR3 loop: CACGTVSQNSAGRDKLIF. The CDR3 DNA is TGTGCCTGTGGCACCGTTAGCCAAAATAGTGCGGGACGCGATAAACTCATCTTT.

This clone was counted only a few times. TCRdb assigns this DNA the protein of a much larger clone, which departs from its translation at residue 13; this likely reflects a read error, and the protein shown comes from translating the DNA. The V and J genes are TRDV2 and TRDJ1; D gene uncertain. Germline lookup yields CDR1 GEAIGNYY and CDR2 EKD. There are 14 residues in the CDR3. CDR3 in DNA: TGTGCCTGTGACACCATCGCGTACACCGATAAACTCACCTTT. Translated, it gives CACDTIAYTDKLTF.

The rearrangement joins TRDV2 to TRDJ3, with 11 bases fitting TRDD3. CDR1 GEAIGNYY and CDR2 EKD come from the germline V gene. Trimming took 1 base from V and 1 from J; bases not matched to a gene: 14. CDR3 length equals 22 residues. The chain's CDR3 is CACDTFPGGGYAGSWDTRQMFF. The CDR3 nucleotides read TGTGCCTGTGACACTTTCCCGGGTGGGGGATACGCTGGGTCCTGGGACACCCGACAGATGTTTTTC.

This clone came up a few times. The rearrangement links TRDV2 to TRDJ1; 8 bases map to TRDD3. The CDR3 totals 18 residues. Germline V lookup: CDR1 GEAIGNYY, CDR2 EKD. The J segment lost 0 bases and the V segment lost 1 base, leaving 12 bases of the junction unmatched. The chain's CDR3 is CACDTDFPGGPNTDKLIF. CDR3 sequence (DNA): TGTGCCTGTGACACTGACTTCCCTGGGGGACCTAACACCGATAAACTCATCTTT.

In the case of this clone: A far more abundant clone sits one base away, making this likely a read error. Additional DNA sequences in this sample encode the identical CDR3. The chain carries TRDV2 and TRDJ3, with 8 bases lining up with TRDD3. CDR3 length: 20 amino acids. CDR1 is GEAIGNYY, CDR2 EKD, per germline. The CDR3 coding sequence is TGTGCCTGCGACACTGGTACTGGGGGCCCCAGCTCCTGGGACACCCGACAGATGTTTTTC. It yields the protein CACDTGTGGPSSWDTRQMFF.

Concerning this clone itself: A single base separates this from a much larger clone, so it may be a read error. The V gene is TRDV2, the J gene TRDJ1; 8 bases are a match to TRDD3. V gave up 2 bases and J gave up 0 bases; unmatched junction bases: 4. The germline gives CDR1 GEAIGNYY, CDR2 EKD. The CDR3 totals 15 residues. The chain's CDR3 is CACDILGANTDKLIF. DNA for the CDR3: TGTGCCTGTGACATACTGGGGGCCAACACCGATAAACTCATCTTT.

This clone was seen a handful of times. This may be a read error, as it is one base from a much larger clone. This sequence joins TRDV2 and TRDJ1; 10 positions agree with TRDD3. Germline values: CDR1 GEAIGNYY, CDR2 EKD. V shed 0 bases and J 3 bases; nucleotides not matched to a gene: 9. The CDR3 loop spans 17 amino acids. CDR3: CACDTLGDILNADKLIF. The CDR3 bases are TGTGCCTGTGACACCCTGGGGGATATCCTGAACGCCGATAAACTCATCTTT.

The sample holds a few counts of this clone. A much bigger clone sits one base away, suggesting this may be a read error. Distinct nucleotide sequences in the sample also encode this CDR3. The V and J genes are TRDV2 and TRDJ1; 12 nucleotides agree with TRDD3. Looked up from germline, CDR1 is GEAIGNYY and CDR2 is EKD. This CDR3 comprises 22 residues. The CDR3 sequence is CACDTVRPGSSSLGDTTDKLIF. Here the CDR3 DNA reads TGTGCCTGCGACACCGTACGGCCGGGCTCCTCCTCACTGGGGGATACTACCGATAAACTCATCTTT.

Regarding this clone: TCRdb lists the protein of a much larger clone for this DNA, which differs at residue 5, so this is likely a read error; the protein given here is translated from the DNA itself. The V and J genes are TRDV2 and TRDJ1, with no clear D. The germline V gene encodes CDR1 GEAIGNYY and CDR2 EKD. The CDR3 has 16 amino acids. The germline V and J ends were trimmed by 0 bases and 0 bases, with 13 bases remaining between them. The CDR3 is CACDTVGTAYTDKLIF. CDR3 coding DNA: TGTGCCTGTGACACCGTCGGAACTGCTTACACCGATAAACTCATCTTT.

This clone was detected a few times. The protein in TCRdb stems from a much larger clone and differs at residue 6 from this DNA's translation, likely a read error; here the protein is translated from the DNA. The rearrangement joins TRDV2 to TRDJ1; 8 nucleotides line up with TRDD3. CDR3 length: 16 residues. CDR1 GEAIGNYY and CDR2 EKD come from the germline V gene. V shed 1 base and J 3 bases; nucleotides not matched to a gene: 9. CDR3 nucleotides: TGTGCCTGTGACACGCGGGGGGATATCGTCGCCGATAAACTCATCTTT. This sequence encodes CACDTRGDIVADKLIF.

This clone is large by share. Other nucleotide sequences in the sample specify the same CDR3. The V gene is TRDV2, the J gene TRDJ1; 8 nucleotides agree with TRDD3. Germline V gene lookup returns CDR1 GEAIGNYY and CDR2 EKD. The J segment lost 8 bases and the V segment lost 2 bases, leaving 9 bases of the junction unmatched. The CDR3 sequence is 14 residues long. CDR3 nucleotide sequence: TGTGCCTGTGACAGCTGGGGGACCGAGGAGAAACTCATCTTT. This encodes CACDSWGTEEKLIF.

As concerns this clone: A far bigger clonotype differs at one base, so this is likely a read error. The same CDR3 can be traced to other DNA sequences in this sample. The CDR3 bases are TGTGCCTGTGCCGTCTTGGGGGCCAGGGAAGACAAACTCATCTTT. The encoded protein is CACAVLGAREDKLIF. The J gene is TRDJ1, the V gene TRDV2; possible D gene TRDD3, 6 bases. CDR1 is GEAIGNYY, CDR2 EKD, per germline. V shed 5 bases and J shed 8 bases, with 23 bases lying between them. CDR3 length: 15 amino acids.

Concerning this clone itself: A far larger clone differs by one base, so this is likely a read error. The rearrangement uses TRDV2 and TRDJ3; 10 bases align to TRDD3. Germline V CDR1 and CDR2: GEAIGNYY, EKD. This CDR3 comprises 22 residues. As DNA, the CDR3 is TGTGCCCGTGACACTTTCCCGGGTGGGGGATACTCAAGCTCCTGGGACACCCGACAGATGTTTTTC. Amino acids: CARDTFPGGGYSSSWDTRQMFF.

This clone was seen a few times. With a far larger clone one base away, a read error is the likely cause. The V and J genes are TRDV2 and TRDJ3; 9 bases align to TRDD3. Trimming took 5 bases from V and 1 from J; bases not matched to a gene: 17. The germline V gene encodes CDR1 GEAIGNYY and CDR2 EKD. The CDR3 consists of 21 residues. CDR3 amino acids: CACGAARTGGDTSWDTRQMFF. The DNA of the CDR3 is TGTGCCTGTGGCGCCGCCCGTACTGGGGGAGATACTTCCTGGGACACCCGACAGATGTTTTTC.

By sample fraction, this clone is medium-sized. V is TRDV2 and J is TRDJ1, with 9 bases matching TRDD3. The CDR3 length is 17 residues. The ends lost 1 base at V and 3 bases at J; junction bases unmatched: 11. Per the germline V gene, CDR1 is GEAIGNYY and CDR2 is EKD. CDR3 sequence reads: CACDTVGLGDQADKLIF. CDR3 DNA sequence: TGTGCCTGTGACACGGTAGGGCTGGGGGATCAGGCCGATAAACTCATCTTT.

About this clone: This could be a read error, since a much larger clone is one nucleotide away. The sample contains more than one DNA sequence encoding this CDR3. In DNA, the CDR3 is TGTGCTTGTGACACGGCGTCCGTACTGGGAAACTCCTGGGACACCCGACAGATGTTTTTC. Translated, it gives CACDTASVLGNSWDTRQMFF. The chain uses TRDV2 and TRDJ3; TRDD3 is a possible D gene (6 bases). The CDR3 length is 20 residues. Germline-derived CDR1 and CDR2 are GEAIGNYY and EKD.

As to this clone: TCRdb attributes to this sequence the protein of a much larger clone, which differs from the DNA translation at residue 7; a read error is likely, and the protein displayed is translated from the DNA. The genes are TRDV2 and TRDJ1; TRDD3 agrees at 7 bases. The CDR3 runs to 18 residues. CDR1 GEAIGNYY and CDR2 EKD come from the germline V gene. The trim removed 3 bases at V and 0 bases at J, leaving 15 bases unmatched. The CDR3 sequence: CACDPRGLGGKYTDKLIF. The DNA for the CDR3 is TGTGCCTGTGACCCCAGGGGGCTGGGGGGTAAATACACCGATAAACTCATCTTT.

With regard to this clone: For this DNA, TCRdb reports the protein of a much larger clone, which diverges at residue 12, most likely from a read error; the protein presented here is translated directly from the DNA. The chain couples TRDV2 to TRDJ1; D uncertain. Germline V CDR1 and CDR2: GEAIGNYY, EKD. Deletions cut 4 bases from V and 7 bases from J, with 24 bases between. The CDR3 totals 16 residues. The CDR3 region has the DNA TGTGCCTGTGAATGGATGACCCCGGAGAGGGCCGGTAAACTCATCTTT. It is translated as CACEWMTPERAGKLIF.